A single sample is the source of the 2 T cell receptor beta chains below, sequenced in a study of cytomegalovirus exposure and HLA in healthy donors. PCR employed 60 Vbeta and 13 Jbeta primers. Method: immunoSEQ multiplex PCR; TCRdb's copy keeps in-frame clones and lacks some. The table includes under 200,000 clones, over 9.5% detected once. Sequenced input: PBMCs. The receptors shown here come from a man aged 50 to 60 in good health and CMV-seropositive.

The chain uses TRBV7-8 and TRBJ1-1; no firm D call. CDR3 length: 14 residues. Germline V gene data show CDR1 as SGHVS and CDR2 as FQNEAQ. V was shortened by 0 bases and J by 4 bases, with 9 bases between the two germline ends. CDR3 loop: CASSLAGPSTEAFF. CDR3 in DNA: TGTGCCAGCAGCTTAGCTGGGCCCTCCACTGAAGCTTTCTTT.

The V call is TRBV27, the J call TRBJ2-1; TRBD2 matches 7 bases. The V gene end was trimmed by 7 bases and the J gene end by 2 bases; junction bases not matched to a gene: 14. CDR1 is MNHEY, CDR2 SMNVEV, per germline (reference sequence). The CDR3 is 17 residues long. The CDR3 reads CASTLLARLATYNEQFF. CDR3 nucleotide sequence: TGTGCCAGCACCCTATTGGCCCGACTAGCAACCTACAATGAGCAGTTCTTC.